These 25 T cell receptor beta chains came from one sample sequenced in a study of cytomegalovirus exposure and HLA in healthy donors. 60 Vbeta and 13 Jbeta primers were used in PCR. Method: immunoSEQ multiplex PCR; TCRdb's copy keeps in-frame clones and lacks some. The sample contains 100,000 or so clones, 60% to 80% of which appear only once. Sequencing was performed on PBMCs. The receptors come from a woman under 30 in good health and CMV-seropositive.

The CDR3 loop reads CASSRGVALSYEQYF. The CDR3 DNA reads TGTGCCAGTAGTAGGGGTGTAGCGCTATCCTACGAGCAGTACTTC. The rearrangement joins TRBV19 to TRBJ2-7; D possibly corresponds to TRBD2 (5 bases). Germline values: CDR1 LNHDA, CDR2 SQIVND (reference sequence). V was clipped by 4 bases and J by 1 base, with 14 bases between them. This CDR3 comprises 15 residues. Drawing the rest from reference TRBV19 and TRBJ2-7, the complete variable domain is DGGITQSPKYLFRKEGQNVTLSCEQNLNHDAMYWYRQDPGQGLRLIYYSQIVNDFQKGDIAEGYSVSREKKESFPLTVTSAQKNPTAFYLCASSRGVALSYEQYFGPGTRLTVT.

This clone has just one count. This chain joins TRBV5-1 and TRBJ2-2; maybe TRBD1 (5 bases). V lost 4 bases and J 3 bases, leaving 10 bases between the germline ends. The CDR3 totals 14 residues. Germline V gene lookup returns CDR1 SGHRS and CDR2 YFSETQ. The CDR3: CASSIQTDTGELFF. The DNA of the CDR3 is TGCGCCAGCAGCATACAGACAGACACCGGGGAGCTGTTTTTT.

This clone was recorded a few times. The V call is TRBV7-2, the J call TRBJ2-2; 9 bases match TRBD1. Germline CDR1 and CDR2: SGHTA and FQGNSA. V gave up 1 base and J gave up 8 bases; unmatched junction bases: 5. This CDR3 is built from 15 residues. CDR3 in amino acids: CASSLVTGGTGELFF. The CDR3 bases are TGTGCCAGCAGCTTAGTTACAGGGGGCACGGGGGAGCTGTTTTTT. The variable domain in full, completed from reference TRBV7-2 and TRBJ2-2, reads GAGVSQSPSNKVTEKGKDVELRCDPISGHTALYWYRQSLGQGLEFLIYFQGNSAPDKSGLPSDRFSAERTGGSVSTLTIQRTQQEDSAVYLCASSLVTGGTGELFFGEGSRLTVL.

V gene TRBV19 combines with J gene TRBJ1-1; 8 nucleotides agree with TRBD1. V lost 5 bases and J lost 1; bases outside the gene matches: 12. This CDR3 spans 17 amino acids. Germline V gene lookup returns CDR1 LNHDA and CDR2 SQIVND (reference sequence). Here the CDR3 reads CASSSPPGTGTNTEAFF. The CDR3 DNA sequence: TGTGCCAGTAGTTCCCCCCCTGGGACAGGCACGAACACTGAAGCTTTCTTT.

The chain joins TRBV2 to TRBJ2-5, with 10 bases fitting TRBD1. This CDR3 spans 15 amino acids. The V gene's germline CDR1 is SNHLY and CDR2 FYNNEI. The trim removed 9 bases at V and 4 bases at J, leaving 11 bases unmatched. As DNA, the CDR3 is TGTGCCAGTCCGGGACAGGGGCCTTTCGGAGAGACCCAGTACTTC. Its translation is CASPGQGPFGETQYF.

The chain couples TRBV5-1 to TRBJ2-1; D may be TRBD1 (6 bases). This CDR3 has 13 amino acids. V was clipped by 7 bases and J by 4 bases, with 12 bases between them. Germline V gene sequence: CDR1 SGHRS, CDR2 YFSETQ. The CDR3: CASAGTHYNEQFF. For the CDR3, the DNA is TGCGCCAGCGCCGGGACACATTACAATGAGCAGTTCTTC.

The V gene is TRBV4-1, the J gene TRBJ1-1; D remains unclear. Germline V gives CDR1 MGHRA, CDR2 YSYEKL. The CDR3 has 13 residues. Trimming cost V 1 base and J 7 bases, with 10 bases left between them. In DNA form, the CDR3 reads TGCGCCAGCAGCCAAGGAGGTAGTGGTGAAGCTTTCTTT. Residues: CASSQGGSGEAFF.

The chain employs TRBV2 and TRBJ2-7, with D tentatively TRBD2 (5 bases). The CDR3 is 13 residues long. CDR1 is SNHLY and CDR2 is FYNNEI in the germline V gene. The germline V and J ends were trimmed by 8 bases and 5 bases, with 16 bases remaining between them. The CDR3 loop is CASGKLERNEQYF. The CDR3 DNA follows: TGTGCCAGCGGAAAACTAGAACGGAACGAGCAGTACTTC.

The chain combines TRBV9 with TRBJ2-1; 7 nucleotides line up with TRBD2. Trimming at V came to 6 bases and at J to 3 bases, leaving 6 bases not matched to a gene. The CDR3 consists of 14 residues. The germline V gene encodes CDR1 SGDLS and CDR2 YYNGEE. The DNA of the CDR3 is TGTGCCAGCACACCTCGGGAGGACTACAATGAGCAGTTCTTC. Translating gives CASTPREDYNEQFF.

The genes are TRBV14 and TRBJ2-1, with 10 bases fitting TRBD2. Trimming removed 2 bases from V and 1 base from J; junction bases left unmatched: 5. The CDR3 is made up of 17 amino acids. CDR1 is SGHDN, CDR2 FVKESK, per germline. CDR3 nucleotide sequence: TGTGCCAGCAGCCAAAGATGGACTAGCGGATCCTACAATGAGCAGTTCTTC. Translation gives CASSQRWTSGSYNEQFF.

The CDR3 DNA reads as TGTGCCAGCAGCACCACAGGTTGGCGGGGCGAGCAGTACTTC. This sequence encodes CASSTTGWRGEQYF. The rearrangement links TRBV11-2 to TRBJ2-7; D might be TRBD2 (6 bases). The CDR3 loop spans 14 amino acids. V was shortened by 5 bases and J by 6 bases, with 17 bases between the two germline ends. CDR1 and CDR2 (germline): SGHAT, FQNNGV. Full variable domain (outside the CDR3, taken from reference TRBV11-2 and TRBJ2-7): EAGVAQSPRYKIIEKRQSVAFWCNPISGHATLYWYQQILGQGPKLLIQFQNNGVVDDSQLPKDRFSAERLKGVDSTLKIQPAKLEDSAVYLCASSTTGWRGEQYFGPGTRLTVT.

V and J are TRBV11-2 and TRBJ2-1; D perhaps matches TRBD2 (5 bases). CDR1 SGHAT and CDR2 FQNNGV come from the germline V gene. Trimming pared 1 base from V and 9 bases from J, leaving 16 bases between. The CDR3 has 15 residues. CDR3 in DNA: TGTGCCAGCAGCTTAGTCGCGGACTCTTTCATTGAGCAGTTCTTC. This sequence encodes CASSLVADSFIEQFF.

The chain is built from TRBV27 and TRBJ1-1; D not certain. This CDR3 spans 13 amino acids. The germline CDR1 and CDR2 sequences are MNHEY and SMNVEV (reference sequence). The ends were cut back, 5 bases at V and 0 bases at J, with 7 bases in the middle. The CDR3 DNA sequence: TGTGCCAGCAGTCTGACTATGAACACTGAAGCTTTCTTT. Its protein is CASSLTMNTEAFF.

DNA for the CDR3: TGTGCCAGCTCGAGCAGGAATGAGCAGTTCTTC. This sequence encodes CASSSRNEQFF. The chain carries TRBV18 and TRBJ2-1; D unclear. Germline V gene sequence: CDR1 KGHSH, CDR2 LQKENI. The CDR3 contains 11 residues. Trimming stripped 6 bases from V and 7 bases from J, with 7 bases between.

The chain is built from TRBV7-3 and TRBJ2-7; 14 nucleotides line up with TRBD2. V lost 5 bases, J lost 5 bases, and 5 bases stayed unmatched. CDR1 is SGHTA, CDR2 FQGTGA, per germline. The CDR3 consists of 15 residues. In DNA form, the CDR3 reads TGTGCCAGCAGCCTGGGGACTAGCGGGAGTGACGAGCAGTACTTC. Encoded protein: CASSLGTSGSDEQYF. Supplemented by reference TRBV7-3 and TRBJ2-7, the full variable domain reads GAGVSQTPSNKVTEKGKYVELRCDPISGHTALYWYRQSLGQGPEFLIYFQGTGAADDSGLPNDRFFAVRPEGSVSTLKIQRTERGDSAVYLCASSLGTSGSDEQYFGPGTRLTVT.

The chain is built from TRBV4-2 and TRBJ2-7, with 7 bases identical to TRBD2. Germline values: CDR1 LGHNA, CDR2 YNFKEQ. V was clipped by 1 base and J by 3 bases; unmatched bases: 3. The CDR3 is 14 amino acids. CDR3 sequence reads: CASSQAERDYEQYF. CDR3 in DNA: TGTGCCAGCAGCCAAGCGGAGCGGGACTACGAGCAGTACTTC.

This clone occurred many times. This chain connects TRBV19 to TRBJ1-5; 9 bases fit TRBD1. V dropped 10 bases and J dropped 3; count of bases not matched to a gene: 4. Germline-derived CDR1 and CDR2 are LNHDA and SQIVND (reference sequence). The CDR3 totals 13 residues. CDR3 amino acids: CATRDRDNQPQHF. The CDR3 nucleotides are TGTGCCACCCGGGACAGGGACAATCAGCCCCAGCATTTT.

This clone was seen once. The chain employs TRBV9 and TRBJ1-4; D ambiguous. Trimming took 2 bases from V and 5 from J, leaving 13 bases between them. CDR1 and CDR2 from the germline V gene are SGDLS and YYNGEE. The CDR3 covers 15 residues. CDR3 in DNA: TGTGCCAGCAGCGTGCACGACACCTTCAATGAAAAACTGTTTTTT. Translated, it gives CASSVHDTFNEKLFF.

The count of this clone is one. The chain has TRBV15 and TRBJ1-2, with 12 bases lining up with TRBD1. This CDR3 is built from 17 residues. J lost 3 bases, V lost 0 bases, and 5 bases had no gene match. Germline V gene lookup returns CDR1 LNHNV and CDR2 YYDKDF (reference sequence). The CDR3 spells CATSREGDRGRYYGYTF. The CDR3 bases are TGTGCCACCAGCAGAGAAGGGGACAGGGGGCGCTACTATGGCTACACCTTC.

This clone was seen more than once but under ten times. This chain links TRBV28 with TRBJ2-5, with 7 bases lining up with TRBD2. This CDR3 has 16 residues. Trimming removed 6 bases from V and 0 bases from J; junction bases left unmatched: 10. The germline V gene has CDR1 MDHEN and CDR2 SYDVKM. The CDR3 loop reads CASSSWGGSHQETQYF. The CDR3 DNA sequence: TGTGCCAGCAGCAGCTGGGGAGGGAGCCACCAAGAGACCCAGTACTTC. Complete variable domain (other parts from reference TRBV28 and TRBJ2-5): DVKVTQSSRYLVKRTGEKVFLECVQDMDHENMFWYRQDPGLGLRLIYFSYDVKMKEKGDIPEGYSVSREKKERFSLILESASTNQTSMYLCASSSWGGSHQETQYFGPGTRLLVL.

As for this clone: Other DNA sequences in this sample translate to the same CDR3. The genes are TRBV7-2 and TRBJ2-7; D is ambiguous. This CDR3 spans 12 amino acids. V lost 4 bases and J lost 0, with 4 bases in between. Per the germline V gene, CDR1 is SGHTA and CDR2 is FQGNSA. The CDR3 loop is CASSSNSYEQYF. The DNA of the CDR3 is TGTGCCAGCAGCTCAAACTCCTACGAGCAGTACTTC.

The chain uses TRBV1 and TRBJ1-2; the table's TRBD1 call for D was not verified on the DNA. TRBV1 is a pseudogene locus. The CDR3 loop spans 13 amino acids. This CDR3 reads CTSSHPGLSGYTF. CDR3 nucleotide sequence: TGCACCAGCAGCCACCCAGGCTTGTCTGGCTACACCTTC.

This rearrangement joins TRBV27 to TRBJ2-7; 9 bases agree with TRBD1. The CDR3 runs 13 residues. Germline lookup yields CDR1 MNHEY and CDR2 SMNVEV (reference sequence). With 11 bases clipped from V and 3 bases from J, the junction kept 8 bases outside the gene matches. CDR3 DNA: TGTGCCGCGGGACAGGGCGGCTTCTACGAGCAGTACTTC. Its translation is CAAGQGGFYEQYF.

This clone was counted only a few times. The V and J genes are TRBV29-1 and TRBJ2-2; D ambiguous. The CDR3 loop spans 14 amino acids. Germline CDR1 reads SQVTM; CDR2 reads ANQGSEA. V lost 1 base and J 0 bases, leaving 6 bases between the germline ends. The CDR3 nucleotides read TGCAGCGTTGAAGGCCGGGCGAACACCGGGGAGCTGTTTTTT. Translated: CSVEGRANTGELFF.

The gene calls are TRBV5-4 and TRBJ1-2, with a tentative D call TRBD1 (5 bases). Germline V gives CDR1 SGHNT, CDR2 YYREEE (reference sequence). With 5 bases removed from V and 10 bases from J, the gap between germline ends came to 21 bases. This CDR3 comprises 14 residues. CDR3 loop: CASRRPGEDTFYTF. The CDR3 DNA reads TGTGCCAGCAGGCGCCCTGGGGAGGACACCTTCTACACCTTC.